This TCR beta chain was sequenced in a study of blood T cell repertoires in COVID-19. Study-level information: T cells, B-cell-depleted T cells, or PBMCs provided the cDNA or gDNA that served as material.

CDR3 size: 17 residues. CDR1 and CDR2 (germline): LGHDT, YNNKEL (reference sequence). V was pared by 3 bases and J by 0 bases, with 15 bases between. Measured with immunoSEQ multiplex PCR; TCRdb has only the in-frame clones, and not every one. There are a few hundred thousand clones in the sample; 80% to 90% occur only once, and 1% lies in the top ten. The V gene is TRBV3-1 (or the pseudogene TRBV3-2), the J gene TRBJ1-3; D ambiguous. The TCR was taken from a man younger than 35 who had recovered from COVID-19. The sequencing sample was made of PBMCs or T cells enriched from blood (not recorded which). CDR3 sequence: CASSHSSRYVSGNTIYF. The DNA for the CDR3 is TGTGCCAGCAGCCATAGCTCTCGGTACGTCTCTGGAAACACCATATATTTT.